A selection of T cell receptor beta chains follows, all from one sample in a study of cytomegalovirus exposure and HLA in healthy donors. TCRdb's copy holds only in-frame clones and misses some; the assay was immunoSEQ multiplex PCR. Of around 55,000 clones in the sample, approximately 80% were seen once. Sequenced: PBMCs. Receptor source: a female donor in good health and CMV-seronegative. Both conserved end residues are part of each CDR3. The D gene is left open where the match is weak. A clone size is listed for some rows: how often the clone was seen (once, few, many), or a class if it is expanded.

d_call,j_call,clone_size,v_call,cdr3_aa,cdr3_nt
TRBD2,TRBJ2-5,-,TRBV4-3,CASSTSGRAWETQYF,TGCGCCAGCAGCACTAGCGGGAGGGCCTGGGAGACCCAGTACTTC
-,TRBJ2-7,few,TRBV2,CASSADSSYEQYF,TGTGCCAGCAGTGCGGACAGCTCCTACGAGCAGTACTTC
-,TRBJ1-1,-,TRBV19,CASSWAGDDTEAFF,TGTGCCAGTAGCTGGGCGGGAGACGACACTGAAGCTTTCTTT
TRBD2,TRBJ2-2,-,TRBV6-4,CASSSHSLAGAGELFF,TGTGCCAGCAGCTCTCACTCACTAGCGGGAGCCGGGGAGCTGTTTTTT
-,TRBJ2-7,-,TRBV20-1,CSAILAYEQYF,TGCAGTGCCATACTAGCCTACGAGCAGTACTTC
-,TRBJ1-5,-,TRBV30,CAWSRARLPQHF,TGTGCCTGGAGCCGTGCCAGGCTGCCCCAGCATTTT
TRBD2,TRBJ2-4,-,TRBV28,CASSLWPRGVGAKNIQYF,TGTGCCAGCAGTTTATGGCCCCGGGGGGTCGGAGCCAAAAACATTCAGTACTTC
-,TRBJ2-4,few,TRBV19,CASSRQGGQARNIQYF,TGTGCCAGTAGTCGACAGGGAGGTCAGGCAAGAAACATTCAGTACTTC
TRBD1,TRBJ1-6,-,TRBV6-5,CASRATGGYNSPLHF,TGTGCCAGCAGAGCCACAGGGGGATATAATTCACCCCTCCACTTT
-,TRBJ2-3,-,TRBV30,CAWSVRLAPADTQYF,TGTGCCTGGAGTGTCCGGCTAGCTCCCGCAGATACGCAGTATTTT
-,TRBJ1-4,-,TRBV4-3,CASSPRSGNNEKLFF,TGCGCCAGCAGCCCGAGATCGGGGAATAATGAAAAACTGTTTTTT
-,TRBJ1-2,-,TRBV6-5,CASSFSPDFYGYTF,TGTGCCAGCAGTTTTAGCCCTGACTTCTATGGCTACACCTTC
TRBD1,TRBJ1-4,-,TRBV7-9,CASSSGTGNEKLFF,TGTGCCAGCAGCTCCGGGACAGGGAATGAAAAACTGTTTTTT
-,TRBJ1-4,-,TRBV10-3,CAISEGGVNEKLFF,TGTGCCATCAGTGAGGGGGGGGTCAATGAAAAACTGTTTTTT
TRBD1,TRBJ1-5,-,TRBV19,CASSRTGIGNQPQHF,TGTGCCAGTAGCAGGACAGGGATAGGCAATCAGCCCCAGCATTTT
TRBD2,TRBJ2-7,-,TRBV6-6,CASYRDYYEQYF,TGTGCCAGCTACCGGGACTACTACGAGCAGTACTTC
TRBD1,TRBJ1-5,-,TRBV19,CASSITGQRGNQPQHF,TGTGCCAGTAGTATAACGGGACAGAGGGGCAATCAGCCCCAGCATTTT
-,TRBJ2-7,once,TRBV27,CASSPRDNSYEQYF,TGTGCCAGCAGTCCCCGAGACAACTCCTACGAGCAGTACTTC
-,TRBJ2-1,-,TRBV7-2,CASSTQGPYNEQFF,TGTGCCAGCAGCACACAGGGACCCTACAATGAGCAGTTCTTC
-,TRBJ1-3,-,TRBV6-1,CASSEQGRSGNTIYF,TGTGCCAGCAGTGAGCAGGGAAGATCTGGAAACACCATATATTTT
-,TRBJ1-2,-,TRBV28,CASSIPLRAQRRGGYTF,TGTGCCAGCAGTATCCCCCTGCGGGCCCAGAGACGGGGAGGCTACACCTTC
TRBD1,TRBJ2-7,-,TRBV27,CASSFLGTAYEQYF,TGTGCCAGCAGTTTCCTCGGGACAGCCTACGAGCAGTACTTC
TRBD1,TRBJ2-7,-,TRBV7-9,CASSHPGQGLYAQYF,TGTGCCAGCAGCCATCCGGGACAGGGGTTATACGCGCAGTACTTC
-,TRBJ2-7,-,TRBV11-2,CASSLFRYEQYF,TGTGCCAGCAGCCTTTTCCGCTACGAGCAGTACTTC
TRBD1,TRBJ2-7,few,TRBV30,CACVGTANYEQYF,TGTGCCTGCGTCGGGACAGCTAACTACGAGCAGTACTTC
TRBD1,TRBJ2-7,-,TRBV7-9,CATLDRGDWSSYEQYF,TGTGCCACCCTCGACAGGGGAGATTGGAGCTCCTACGAGCAGTACTTC
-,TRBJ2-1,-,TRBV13,CASSLTLRKNNEQFF,TGTGCCAGCAGCTTAACTTTGCGGAAAAACAATGAGCAGTTCTTC
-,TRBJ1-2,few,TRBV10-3,CAISESVSINYGYTF,TGTGCCATCAGTGAGTCGGTATCTATAAACTATGGCTACACCTTC
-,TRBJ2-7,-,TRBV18,CASSGAGQGTYEQYF,TGTGCCAGCTCAGGGGCGGGGCAGGGAACCTACGAGCAGTACTTC
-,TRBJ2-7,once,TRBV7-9,CASSLVRSLAQTYEQYF,TGTGCCAGCAGCTTAGTAAGATCCCTGGCCCAAACCTACGAGCAGTACTTC
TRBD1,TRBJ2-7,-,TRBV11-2,CASSRGTGLYGKYF,TGTGCCAGCAGCCGCGGGACAGGGTTGTATGGGAAGTACTTC
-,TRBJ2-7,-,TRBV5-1,CASSSLDPVDEQYF,TGCGCCAGCAGTTCCCTAGACCCGGTGGACGAGCAGTACTTC
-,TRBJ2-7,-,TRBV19,CASSSWLADPYEQYF,TGTGCCAGTAGTAGTTGGTTAGCGGATCCCTACGAGCAGTACTTC
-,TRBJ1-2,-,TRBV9,CASSPRRDSYGYTF,TGTGCCAGCAGCCCCCGCAGGGACTCATATGGCTACACCTTC
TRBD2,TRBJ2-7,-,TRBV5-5,CASSWGLGTSGVSYEQYF,TGTGCCAGCAGCTGGGGGTTGGGGACTAGCGGGGTATCCTACGAGCAGTACTTC
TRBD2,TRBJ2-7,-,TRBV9,CASSVAGRGLDEQYF,TGTGCCAGCAGCGTAGCGGGGCGGGGGTTGGACGAGCAGTACTTC
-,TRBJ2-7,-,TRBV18,CASSPGHPTYEQYF,TGTGCCAGCTCACCGGGACACCCTACCTACGAGCAGTACTTC
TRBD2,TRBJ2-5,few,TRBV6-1,CASNVGGGSETQYF,TGTGCCAGCAACGTGGGGGGGGGATCGGAGACCCAGTACTTC
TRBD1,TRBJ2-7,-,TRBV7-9,CASSLGTGVYF,TGTGCCAGCAGCTTAGGGACAGGGGTGTACTTC
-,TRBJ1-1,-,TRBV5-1,CASSLALSGGAGGNTEAFF,TGCGCCAGCAGCTTGGCCCTTAGTGGAGGAGCCGGTGGGAACACTGAAGCTTTCTTT
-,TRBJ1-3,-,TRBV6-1,CASTGQGPGNTIYF,TGTGCCAGCACCGGGCAGGGCCCTGGAAACACCATATATTTT
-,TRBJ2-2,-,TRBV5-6,CASSQQGWDTGELFF,TGTGCCAGCAGCCAACAGGGTTGGGACACCGGGGAGCTGTTTTTT
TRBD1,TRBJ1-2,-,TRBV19,CASSMVGGTGYGYTF,TGTGCCAGTAGTATGGTAGGGGGCACCGGCTATGGCTACACCTTC
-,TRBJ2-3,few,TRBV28,CASSGGLRDTQYF,TGTGCCAGCAGCGGGGGACTCCGGGATACGCAGTATTTT
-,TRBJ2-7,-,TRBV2,CASSLYEQYF,TGTGCCAGCAGTCTCTACGAGCAGTACTTC
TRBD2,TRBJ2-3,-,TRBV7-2,CASSSTSGADTQYF,TGTGCCAGCAGCTCGACTAGCGGTGCGGATACGCAGTATTTT